This paragraph covers one T cell receptor beta chain sequence. The antigen is not known. The data were taken from a study of human versus mouse CDR3 diversity and MHC coevolution. Only in-frame clones appear in the TCRdb table, and some are missing; sequencing was by immunoSEQ multiplex PCR. The sample shows tens of thousands of clones, 85% to 95% of them seen only once. Overall study findings and caveats: The lowest clonal inequality scores came from most of the three human donors. Human CDR3s averaged more deletions and insertions than mouse CDR3s.

The source of this sequence is a person aged 55 to 75 in good health. The sample taken for sequencing was naive CD4+ T cells from blood. Subset in this sample: CD45RO-negative CD62L-positive naive CD4 T cells.

CDR3 DNA: TGTGCCAGCTCGGCCTTCCCGGGACACACTAACTATGGCTACACCTTC. It specifies CASSAFPGHTNYGYTF. V is TRBV5-4 and J is TRBJ1-2; the D gene is possibly TRBD1 (6 bases). Germline V lookup: CDR1 SGHNT, CDR2 YYREEE (reference sequence). This CDR3 comprises 16 residues. Trimming cost V 7 bases and J 0 bases, with 19 bases left between them.